The 28 T cell receptor beta chains below come from one sample, sequenced in a study of T cell responses to AZD1222 COVID-19 vaccine. The data were produced by immunoSEQ multiplex PCR, yet TCRdb's version contains in-frame clones alone and is incomplete. The sample includes 130,000 to 150,000 clones, 80% to 90% seen only once; the top ten take roughly 1.5%. The material was peripheral blood, obtained on day 0 of AZD1222 vaccination. These TCRs come from an adult in good health.

This clone was detected only once. This chain uses TRBV29-1 with TRBJ1-1; D may be TRBD1 (6 bases). V was trimmed by 5 bases and J by 8 bases, leaving 12 bases between them. Germline V gene lookup returns CDR1 SQVTM and CDR2 ANQGSEA. This CDR3 comprises 11 residues. This CDR3 is CSVSPGQEAFF. The CDR3 DNA follows: TGCAGCGTTTCTCCGGGACAAGAAGCTTTCTTT.

V and J are TRBV12-3 or TRBV12-4 and TRBJ2-1, with a possible D match to TRBD2 (6 bases). V was clipped by 8 bases and J by 8 bases, with 13 bases between them. The CDR3 sequence is 12 residues long. In nucleotides, the CDR3 is TGTGCCAGCGGGGAGGCCTCCGATGAGCAGTTCTTC. Its translation is CASGEASDEQFF.

This clone showed up just a few times. The V call is TRBV10-1, the J call TRBJ2-1; D is possibly TRBD1 or TRBD2 (6 bases each). Germline CDR1 is WNHNN and CDR2 is SYGVQD (reference sequence). V was shortened by 0 bases and J by 3 bases, with 9 bases between the two germline ends. The length of the CDR3 is 15 residues. CDR3 DNA sequence: TGCGCCAGCAGTGAGTCGGGGGGCAGCTACAATGAGCAGTTCTTC. It codes for CASSESGGSYNEQFF.

The chain links TRBV5-1 to TRBJ2-5; maybe TRBD2 (5 bases). V gave up 4 bases and J gave up 4 bases, with 17 bases separating them. The germline V gene encodes CDR1 SGHRS and CDR2 YFSETQ. The CDR3 is 15 amino acids. The CDR3, as DNA: TGCGCCAGCAGCACCCGGACTCTGGAGTTAGAGACCCAGTACTTC. Translating gives CASSTRTLELETQYF.

The table lists this clone with a few counts. CDR3 nucleotides: TGCGCCAGCAGCCAAGGGGCAGCGAGAGAGCAGTTCTTC. It is translated as CASSQGAAREQFF. The chain is built from TRBV4-1 and TRBJ2-1; D uncertain. Per the germline V gene, CDR1 is MGHRA and CDR2 is YSYEKL. The CDR3 sequence is 13 residues long. V shed 1 base and J shed 10 bases, with 11 bases lying between them.

The chain is built from TRBV7-9 and TRBJ1-2; 7 bases map to TRBD1. Germline CDR1 reads SEHNR; CDR2 reads FQNEAQ (reference sequence). The V gene end was trimmed by 3 bases and the J gene end by 8 bases; junction bases not matched to a gene: 9. The CDR3 is 14 amino acids. CDR3 bases: TGTGCCAGCAGCTTGGAGACAGGGTCATCCGGCTACACCTTC. This sequence encodes CASSLETGSSGYTF.

The CDR3 nucleotides are TGTGCCAGCAGCCAAGATATTAGAGGGTCTGCTGGCTACACCTTC. Its translation is CASSQDIRGSAGYTF. J is TRBJ1-2 and V is TRBV3-1 (or the pseudogene TRBV3-2); D uncertain. Germline V lookup: CDR1 LGHDT, CDR2 YNNKEL (reference sequence). V was clipped by 0 bases and J by 7 bases, with 15 bases between them. CDR3 length: 15 residues.

The chain has TRBV2 and TRBJ2-6; D is tentatively TRBD1 or TRBD2 (5 bases each). Trimming stripped 6 bases from V and 2 bases from J, with 14 bases between. CDR3 length equals 16 residues. Germline V gives CDR1 SNHLY, CDR2 FYNNEI. CDR3 in DNA: TGTGCCAGCAGCAAAAGGTGGGGGACTGGGGCCAACGTCCTGACTTTC. The encoded protein is CASSKRWGTGANVLTF.

The chain recombines TRBV30 with TRBJ1-1, with 8 positions matching TRBD1. The V and J ends lost 3 bases and 4 bases, in that order; junction bases with no gene match: 10. Germline V gene data show CDR1 as GTSNPN and CDR2 as SVGIG (reference sequence). The CDR3 runs to 15 residues. Here the CDR3 reads CAWRQGQGAFTEAFF. The CDR3 DNA sequence: TGTGCCTGGAGACAGGGGCAGGGGGCTTTCACTGAAGCTTTCTTT.

The chain employs TRBV6-5 and TRBJ1-1, with unresolved D. Germline V CDR1 and CDR2: MNHEY, SVGAGI. The CDR3 runs to 13 residues. Trimming took off 6 bases at V and 0 bases at J, with 8 bases between the two ends. CDR3 protein: CASRIDMNTEAFF. As DNA, the CDR3 is TGTGCCAGCAGGATCGACATGAACACTGAAGCTTTCTTT.

CDR3 protein: CASNKLALVYEQYF. The CDR3 coding sequence is TGTGCCAGCAATAAACTAGCGTTAGTGTACGAGCAGTACTTC. The chain employs TRBV28 and TRBJ2-7, with 7 bases that match TRBD2. The CDR3 loop spans 14 amino acids. Germline CDR1 reads MDHEN; CDR2 reads SYDVKM. After removal of 7 bases from V and 4 bases from J, the junction contained 10 bases not matched to a gene.

The genes are TRBV2 and TRBJ2-1; D uncertain. The germline V gene encodes CDR1 SNHLY and CDR2 FYNNEI. The CDR3 runs to 14 residues. The V gene lost 7 bases and the J gene lost 6 bases, with 16 bases spanning the gap. The CDR3 sequence: CASIRSGLTNEQFF. The CDR3 DNA follows: TGTGCCAGCATACGATCGGGTTTGACCAATGAGCAGTTCTTC.

V and J are TRBV7-9 and TRBJ2-1; 7 nucleotides agree with TRBD1. V was pared by 4 bases and J by 2 bases, with 8 bases of the junction left unmatched. The CDR3 is made up of 16 amino acids. Germline CDR1 SEHNR, CDR2 FQNEAQ (reference sequence). The CDR3 spells CASSSRQGLPYNEQFF. DNA of the CDR3: TGTGCCAGCAGCTCCCGACAGGGCCTTCCCTACAATGAGCAGTTCTTC.

In nucleotides, the CDR3 is TGTGCCAGCAGGAAGGGGGGGATAACCTACAATGAGCAGTTCTTC. Translating it yields CASRKGGITYNEQFF. The rearrangement uses TRBV7-2 and TRBJ2-1; a possible D gene is TRBD2 (7 bases). The CDR3 consists of 15 residues. The V gene's germline CDR1 is SGHTA and CDR2 FQGNSA. V was shortened by 6 bases and J by 2 bases, with 14 bases between the two germline ends. The whole variable domain, filled in from reference TRBV7-2 and TRBJ2-1, reads GAGVSQSPSNKVTEKGKDVELRCDPISGHTALYWYRQSLGQGLEFLIYFQGNSAPDKSGLPSDRFSAERTGGSVSTLTIQRTQQEDSAVYLCASRKGGITYNEQFFGPGTRLTVL.

The chain is built from TRBV19 and TRBJ2-2; D remains ambiguous. Germline V gives CDR1 LNHDA, CDR2 SQIVND (reference sequence). The ends were cut back, 2 bases at V and 2 bases at J, with 6 bases in the middle. This CDR3 region has 14 residues. CDR3 DNA: TGTGCCAGTAGTATAACAGAAAACACCGGGGAGCTGTTTTTT. Amino acid sequence: CASSITENTGELFF. Based on the CDR3 plus reference TRBV19 and TRBJ2-2, the full variable domain is DGGITQSPKYLFRKEGQNVTLSCEQNLNHDAMYWYRQDPGQGLRLIYYSQIVNDFQKGDIAEGYSVSREKKESFPLTVTSAQKNPTAFYLCASSITENTGELFFGEGSRLTVL.

This chain connects TRBV29-1 to TRBJ1-3; 8 nucleotides match TRBD1. Germline V lookup: CDR1 SQVTM, CDR2 ANQGSEA. Losses at the gene ends were 7 bases for V and 2 bases for J; bases not matched to a gene: 4. The CDR3 totals 13 residues. CDR3 residues: CSAATGAGNTIYF. In nucleotides, the CDR3 is TGCAGCGCCGCGACAGGGGCTGGAAACACCATATATTTT.

The chain carries TRBV24-1 and TRBJ1-1; D uncertain. The CDR3 is made up of 11 amino acids. Trimming took 3 bases from V and 12 from J, leaving 10 bases between them. Germline V gene sequence: CDR1 KGHDR, CDR2 SFDVKD. The DNA of the CDR3 is TGTGCCACCAGTGATCGGGCCGAGACTTTCTTT. Residues: CATSDRAETFF.

This chain joins TRBV13 and TRBJ2-2; perhaps TRBD2 as D (5 bases). CDR1 and CDR2 (germline): PRHDT, FYEKMQ (reference sequence). The CDR3 loop spans 15 amino acids. The ends were cut back, 4 bases at V and 0 bases at J, with 9 bases in the middle. For the CDR3, the DNA is TGTGCCAGCAGCTCCGGACTCGCGAACACCGGGGAGCTGTTTTTT. It translates to CASSSGLANTGELFF.

The chain carries TRBV28 and TRBJ1-1; D remains ambiguous. This CDR3 spans 12 amino acids. Trimming took off 6 bases at V and 6 bases at J, with 11 bases between the two ends. Germline CDR1 MDHEN, CDR2 SYDVKM. CDR3 loop: CASSVGWSEAFF. Written as DNA, the CDR3 is TGTGCCAGCAGCGTAGGGTGGTCTGAAGCTTTCTTT.

CDR3 amino acids: CASSLAGGRSGNEQFF. As DNA, the CDR3 is TGTGCCAGCAGCTTAGCGGGGGGGAGGAGCGGCAATGAGCAGTTCTTC. V and J are TRBV7-8 and TRBJ2-1, with 7 bases matching TRBD2. Germline assignment: CDR1 SGHVS and CDR2 FQNEAQ. The CDR3 consists of 16 residues. V lost 0 bases and J lost 6; bases outside the gene matches: 8.

The rearrangement joins TRBV5-1 to TRBJ2-1, with D perhaps matching TRBD2 (5 bases). The CDR3 covers 15 residues. Trimming removed 0 bases at V and 2 bases at J, with 9 bases between. Germline CDR1 SGHRS, CDR2 YFSETQ. The CDR3 sequence is CASSLGGSTYNEQFF. The CDR3 DNA sequence: TGCGCCAGCAGCTTGGGAGGGTCTACCTACAATGAGCAGTTCTTC.

This chain connects TRBV6-5 to TRBJ1-4, with D possibly being TRBD1 (5 bases). The CDR3 totals 14 residues. V was pared by 7 bases and J by 8 bases, with 17 bases between. Per germline, CDR1 MNHEY and CDR2 SVGAGI. DNA of the CDR3: TGTGCCAGCACTAACAGGCCCCGGGAGGAAAAACTGTTTTTT. This sequence encodes CASTNRPREEKLFF.

The gene calls are TRBV9 and TRBJ2-1; D gene unclear. The CDR3 length is 12 residues. The germline V gene has CDR1 SGDLS and CDR2 YYNGEE. Trimming stripped 0 bases from V and 5 bases from J, with 3 bases between. CDR3 in DNA: TGTGCCAGCAGCGTAGGTAACAATGAGCAGTTCTTC. Amino acid sequence: CASSVGNNEQFF.

The chain recombines TRBV19 with TRBJ2-1, with 8 bases that match TRBD2. Germline V gene sequence: CDR1 LNHDA, CDR2 SQIVND (reference sequence). The V and J ends lost 6 bases and 0 bases, in that order; junction bases with no gene match: 16. This CDR3 spans 19 amino acids. This CDR3 reads CASRATKSGSVSSYNEQFF. The DNA of the CDR3 is TGTGCCAGTAGGGCTACAAAAAGCGGGAGCGTTAGCTCCTACAATGAGCAGTTCTTC.

The V and J genes are TRBV7-8 and TRBJ2-1; TRBD2 matches 15 bases. J was trimmed by 8 bases and V by 8 bases; bases with no gene match: 16. Germline values: CDR1 SGHVS, CDR2 FQNEAQ. CDR3 length: 18 residues. CDR3 in amino acids: CASSRMGLAGGLKDEQFF. In nucleotides, the CDR3 is TGTGCCAGCTCACGGATGGGACTAGCGGGGGGTCTTAAGGATGAGCAGTTCTTC.

The chain joins TRBV9 to TRBJ1-5; 7 bases align to TRBD1. The V gene end was trimmed by 4 bases and the J gene end by 0 bases; junction bases not matched to a gene: 4. The CDR3 is 15 residues long. Germline loops: CDR1 SGDLS, CDR2 YYNGEE. The chain's CDR3 is CASSPGQSSNQPQHF. As DNA, the CDR3 is TGTGCCAGCAGCCCGGGACAGAGTAGCAATCAGCCCCAGCATTTT.

The chain uses TRBV5-1 and TRBJ1-1; unclear D gene. Germline V gives CDR1 SGHRS, CDR2 YFSETQ. V was trimmed by 1 base and J by 0 bases, leaving 4 bases between them. This CDR3 is built from 13 residues. CDR3 sequence (DNA): TGCGCCAGCAGCTTGCAAATGAACACTGAAGCTTTCTTT. Its protein is CASSLQMNTEAFF. Full variable domain (outside the CDR3, taken from reference TRBV5-1 and TRBJ1-1): KAGVTQTPRYLIKTRGQQVTLSCSPISGHRSVSWYQQTPGQGLQFLFEYFSETQRNKGNFPGRFSGRQFSNSRSEMNVSTLELGDSALYLCASSLQMNTEAFFGQGTRLTVV.

The chain recombines TRBV10-3 with TRBJ1-2; 9 bases line up with TRBD1. Unmatched junction bases numbered 4, after V lost 7 bases and J lost 4 bases. The CDR3 spans 13 residues. The germline V gene has CDR1 ENHRY and CDR2 SYGVKD. CDR3: CAITMDRGYGYTF. The CDR3, as DNA: TGTGCCATCACTATGGACAGGGGCTATGGCTACACCTTC.